The T cell receptor (beta chain) under discussion was sequenced for a study of blood T cell repertoires in COVID-19. The overall study: Samples of COVID-19 (acute and convalescent) were obtained from the United States, Italy and Spain. PBMCs, B-cell-depleted T cells, or T cells provided the cDNA or gDNA that made up the material.

The repertoire was sequenced with immunoSEQ multiplex PCR; TCRdb's copy has only in-frame clones and lacks some. The sample lists approximately 200,000 clones, 70% to 90% seen once, with approximately 7.4% in the top ten. Trimming removed 7 bases from V and 4 bases from J; junction bases left unmatched: 15. The CDR3 loop spans 16 amino acids. Germline CDR1 reads GTSNPN; CDR2 reads SVGIG (reference sequence). All enrollees were roughly 18 to 89 years old and from about 24 US areas. V is TRBV30 and J is TRBJ1-4; 7 nucleotides align to TRBD1. Specimen: PBMCs or T cells enriched from blood (not recorded which). This receptor was identified in a woman in her thirties or forties with acute COVID-19. This CDR3 is CALQRRDSRFNEKLFF. CDR3 sequence (DNA): TGTGCCTTGCAAAGGCGGGACAGTCGCTTTAATGAAAAACTGTTTTTT.